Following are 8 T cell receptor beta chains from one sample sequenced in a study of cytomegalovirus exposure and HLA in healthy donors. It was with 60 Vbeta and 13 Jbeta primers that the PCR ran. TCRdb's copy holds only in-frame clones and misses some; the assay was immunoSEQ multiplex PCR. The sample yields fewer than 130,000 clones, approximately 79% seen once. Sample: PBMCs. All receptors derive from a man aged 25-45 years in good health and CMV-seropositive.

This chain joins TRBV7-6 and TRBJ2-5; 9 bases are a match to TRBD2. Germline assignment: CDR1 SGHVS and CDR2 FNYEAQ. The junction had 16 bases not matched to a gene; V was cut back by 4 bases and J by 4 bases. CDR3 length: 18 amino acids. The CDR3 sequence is CASSSHSNTPSGVETQYF. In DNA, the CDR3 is TGTGCCAGCAGCTCACATTCAAATACCCCTAGCGGGGTAGAGACCCAGTACTTC.

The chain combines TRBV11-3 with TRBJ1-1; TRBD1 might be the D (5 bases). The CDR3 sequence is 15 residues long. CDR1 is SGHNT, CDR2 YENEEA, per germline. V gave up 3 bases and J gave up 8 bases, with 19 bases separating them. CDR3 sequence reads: CASSFGGGRASEAFF. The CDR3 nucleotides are TGTGCCAGCAGCTTCGGGGGAGGGAGAGCTTCCGAAGCTTTCTTT. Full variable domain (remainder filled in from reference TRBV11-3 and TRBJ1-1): EAGVVQSPRYKIIEKKQPVAFWCNPISGHNTLYWYLQNLGQGPELLIRYENEEAVDDSQLPKDRFSAERLKGVDSTLKIQPAELGDSAVYLCASSFGGGRASEAFFGQGTRLTVV.

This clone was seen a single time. The CDR3 protein is CAWSAGFNYGYTF. Written as DNA, the CDR3 is TGTGCCTGGAGTGCAGGGTTCAACTATGGCTACACCTTC. This sequence joins TRBV30 and TRBJ1-2, with D possibly being TRBD1 (5 bases). V shed 1 base and J shed 2 bases, with 8 bases lying between them. The CDR3 contains 13 residues. CDR1 GTSNPN and CDR2 SVGIG come from the germline V gene (reference sequence).

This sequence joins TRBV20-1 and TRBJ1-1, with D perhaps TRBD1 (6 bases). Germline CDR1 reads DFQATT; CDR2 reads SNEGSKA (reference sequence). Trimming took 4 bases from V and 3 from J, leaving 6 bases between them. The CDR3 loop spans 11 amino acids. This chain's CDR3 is CSATGDTEAFF. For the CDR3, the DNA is TGCAGTGCTACAGGGGACACTGAAGCTTTCTTT.

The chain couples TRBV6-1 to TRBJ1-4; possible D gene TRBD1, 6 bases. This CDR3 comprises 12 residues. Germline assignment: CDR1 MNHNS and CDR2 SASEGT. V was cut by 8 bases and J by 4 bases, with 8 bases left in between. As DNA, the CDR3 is TGTGCCAGCCGGGACATTAATGAAAAACTGTTTTTT. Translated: CASRDINEKLFF.

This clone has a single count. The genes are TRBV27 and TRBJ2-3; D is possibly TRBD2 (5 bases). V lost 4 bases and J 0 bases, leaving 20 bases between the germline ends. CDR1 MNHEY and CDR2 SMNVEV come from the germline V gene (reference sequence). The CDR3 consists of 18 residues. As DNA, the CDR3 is TGTGCCAGCAGTTGGGGATTCGTGGGCGGGTCTAGCACAGATACGCAGTATTTT. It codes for CASSWGFVGGSSTDTQYF.

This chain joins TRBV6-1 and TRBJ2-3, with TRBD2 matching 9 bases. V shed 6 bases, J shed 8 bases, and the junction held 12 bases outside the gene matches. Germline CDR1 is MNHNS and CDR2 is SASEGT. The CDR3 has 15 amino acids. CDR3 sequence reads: CASRDVAGGGGTQYF. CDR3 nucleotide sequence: TGTGCCAGCAGAGACGTTGCGGGGGGGGGAGGTACGCAGTATTTT.

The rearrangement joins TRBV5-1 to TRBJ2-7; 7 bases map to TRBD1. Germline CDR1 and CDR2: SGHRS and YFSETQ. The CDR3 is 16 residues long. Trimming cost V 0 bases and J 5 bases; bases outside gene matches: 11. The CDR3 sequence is CASSLALTGYMNEQYF. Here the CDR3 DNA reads TGCGCCAGCAGCTTGGCCTTGACAGGGTATATGAACGAGCAGTACTTC.